A single TCR beta chain is shown here with its context. Profiling relied on immunoSEQ multiplex PCR, and the TCRdb table lists in-frame clones only, not all of them. The repertoire holds about 210,000 clones, with more than 70% as singletons. V was pared by 6 bases and J by 8 bases, with 9 bases of the junction left unmatched. Germline lookup yields CDR1 MNHEY and CDR2 SVGEGT. CDR3 length: 14 amino acids. This entry is derived from a study of blood T cell repertoires in COVID-19. Assignment of participants to cohorts was predicated upon participant-reported clinical history. Source material: PBMCs or T cells enriched from blood (not recorded which). The V and J genes are TRBV6-2 or TRBV6-3 and TRBJ1-5, with 8 bases identical to TRBD1. This sequence was found in a man younger than 45 with acute COVID-19. The DNA of the CDR3 is TGTGCCAGCAGCACCCCAGGGGGCACCAAGCCCCAGCATTTT. This codes for CASSTPGGTKPQHF.